This T cell receptor beta chain emerged from a study of CD8+ T cells in alopecia areata. Treatment: oral pan-JAK inhibitor, 5-10 mg twice daily. RNA, once extracted, was reverse transcribed into cDNA for use as the sequencing template. Here immunoSEQ multiplex PCR was the method, and the copy in TCRdb shows in-frame clones only, minus some. Of 180,000 or so clones in the sample, about 48% were seen once. Germline V gene sequence: CDR1 LGHNA, CDR2 YSLEER. This CDR3 contains 14 residues. The germline V and J ends were trimmed by 1 base and 8 bases, with 11 bases remaining between them. This TCR came from a human donor with alopecia areata. The chain couples TRBV4-3 to TRBJ2-2; tentatively, D is TRBD2 (5 bases). The starting material was CD8+ T cells sorted from blood, obtained at week 24, from a patient treated with tofacitinib. In DNA, the CDR3 is TGCGCCAGCAGCCAAGGGAGGACGAGTGGGGAGCTGTTTTTT. Its protein product is CASSQGRTSGELFF.